The 17 T cell receptor beta chains below come from one sample, sequenced in a study of T cell responses to AZD1222 COVID-19 vaccine. The assay was immunoSEQ multiplex PCR, and TCRdb's table has in-frame clones only and misses some. The sample has 120,000 to 150,000 clones; 90% to 95% are singletons. Source: peripheral blood, taken on day 0 of MenACWY control vaccination. The source of these receptors is an adult in good health.

The chain is built from TRBV5-4 and TRBJ1-1; D uncertain. This CDR3 contains 15 residues. The germline V and J ends were trimmed by 1 base and 0 bases, with 10 bases remaining between them. The germline gives CDR1 SGHNT, CDR2 YYREEE (reference sequence). The DNA for the CDR3 is TGTGCCAGCAGCTTGACCAGACGCATGAACACTGAAGCTTTCTTT. Its translation: CASSLTRRMNTEAFF.

The gene calls are TRBV24-1 and TRBJ1-5; D not certain. Germline assignment: CDR1 KGHDR and CDR2 SFDVKD. The ends were cut back, 6 bases at V and 1 base at J, with 9 bases in the middle. The CDR3 has 14 amino acids. This CDR3 is CATSSRLSNQPQHF. CDR3 coding DNA: TGTGCCACCAGTTCGAGGTTGAGCAATCAGCCCCAGCATTTT.

The chain joins TRBV21-1 to TRBJ2-3; TRBD1 is taken as the D call from the table, unchecked against the DNA. TRBV21-1 is given as a pseudogene. This CDR3 is built from 16 residues. As DNA, the CDR3 is TGTGCCAGCAGCGCCAAGGGTGGACAGAGCACAGATACGCAGTATTTT. Its protein product is CASSAKGGQSTDTQYF.

The chain recombines TRBV6-5 with TRBJ1-1, with D unclear. CDR1 and CDR2 (germline): MNHEY, SVGAGI. The CDR3 length is 14 residues. Trimming shortened V by 6 bases and J by 6 bases, and 17 bases separated the two germline ends. The chain's CDR3 is CASSEGPRAPEAFF. Written as DNA, the CDR3 is TGTGCCAGCAGCGAGGGTCCACGAGCCCCTGAAGCTTTCTTT.

V usage is TRBV2 and J usage is TRBJ1-2; tentative D call: TRBD1 (5 bases). Trimming took off 4 bases at V and 2 bases at J, with 5 bases between the two ends. This CDR3 region has 12 residues. CDR1 and CDR2 from the germline V gene are SNHLY and FYNNEI. The CDR3 protein is CASSAGNYGYTF. The DNA for the CDR3 is TGTGCCAGCAGTGCAGGGAACTATGGCTACACCTTC.

The J gene is TRBJ1-5, the V gene TRBV28; the D gene is possibly TRBD1 (5 bases). This CDR3 contains 16 residues. V lost 3 bases and J lost 1, with 13 bases in between. From germline, CDR1 is MDHEN and CDR2 SYDVKM. The CDR3 region is CASSFPPGGSNQPQHF. CDR3 sequence (DNA): TGTGCCAGCAGTTTCCCCCCCGGGGGGAGCAATCAGCCCCAGCATTTT.

The chain uses TRBV7-9 and TRBJ1-6; D uncertain. V was clipped by 5 bases and J by 0 bases, with 14 bases between them. Germline V CDR1 and CDR2: SEHNR, FQNEAQ (reference sequence). The CDR3 loop spans 17 amino acids. The CDR3 bases are TGTGCCAGCAGCCCGGGGAGGGCCAGCTCCTATAATTCACCCCTCCACTTT. Translated, it gives CASSPGRASSYNSPLHF. Filled out from reference TRBV7-9 and TRBJ1-6, the complete variable domain reads DTGVSQNPRHKITKRGQNVTFRCDPISEHNRLYWYRQTLGQGPEFLTYFQNEAQLEKSRLLSDRFSAERPKGSFSTLEIQRTEQGDSAMYLCASSPGRASSYNSPLHFGNGTRLTVT.

V is TRBV20-1 and J is TRBJ2-1; 7 positions match TRBD2. The V gene's germline CDR1 is DFQATT and CDR2 SNEGSKA (reference sequence). The trim removed 3 bases at V and 5 bases at J, leaving 10 bases unmatched. There are 15 residues in the CDR3. The CDR3 DNA sequence: TGCAGTGCTAGTGGGGCCAGCGGGAACAACAATGAGCAGTTCTTC. Its protein is CSASGASGNNNEQFF.

The chain carries TRBV7-8 and TRBJ1-5, with 7 bases that match TRBD1. The ends lost 5 bases at V and 1 base at J; junction bases unmatched: 5. The CDR3 spans 15 residues. Germline CDR1 and CDR2: SGHVS and FQNEAQ. The CDR3 reads CASSAQGQSNQPQHF. The CDR3 nucleotides are TGTGCCAGCAGCGCACAGGGACAGAGCAATCAGCCCCAGCATTTT. The variable domain in full, completed from reference TRBV7-8 and TRBJ1-5, reads GAGVSQSPRYKVAKRGQDVALRCDPISGHVSLFWYQQALGQGPEFLTYFQNEAQLDKSGLPSDRFFAERPEGSVSTLKIQRTQQEDSAVYLCASSAQGQSNQPQHFGDGTRLSIL.

This sequence joins TRBV30 and TRBJ1-6, with a weak D call TRBD1 (6 bases). With 0 bases removed from V and 7 bases from J, the gap between germline ends came to 10 bases. The CDR3 has 14 residues. Per the germline V gene, CDR1 is GTSNPN and CDR2 is SVGIG (reference sequence). This CDR3 reads CAWSVTGQNSPLHF. In nucleotides, the CDR3 is TGTGCCTGGAGTGTTACCGGACAGAATTCACCCCTCCACTTT.

The chain is built from TRBV30 and TRBJ2-1; 9 bases map to TRBD2. V lost 4 bases and J lost 5; bases outside the gene matches: 9. CDR3 length equals 15 residues. The V gene's germline CDR1 is GTSNPN and CDR2 SVGIG (reference sequence). The CDR3, as DNA: TGTGCCTGGAACCAACATAGCGGGGGTCACAATGAGCAGTTCTTC. This sequence encodes CAWNQHSGGHNEQFF. Full variable domain (remainder filled in from reference TRBV30 and TRBJ2-1): SQTIHQWPATLVQPVGSPLSLECTVEGTSNPNLYWYRQAAGRGLQLLFYSVGIGQISSEVPQNLSASRPQDRQFILSSKKLLLSDSGFYLCAWNQHSGGHNEQFFGPGTRLTVL.

V and J are TRBV4-1 and TRBJ2-2; D is tentatively TRBD1 or TRBD2 (5 bases each). From germline, CDR1 is MGHRA and CDR2 YSYEKL. V lost 4 bases, J lost 8 bases, and 17 bases lay in between. The CDR3 has 15 amino acids. As DNA, the CDR3 is TGCGCCAGCAGCCTGCACGGGACCGTTCCTGGGGAGCTGTTTTTT. Translated: CASSLHGTVPGELFF.

In the case of this clone: Distinct nucleotide sequences in the sample also encode this CDR3. The J gene is TRBJ2-1, the V gene TRBV11-3; D gene uncertain. Germline-derived CDR1 and CDR2 are SGHNT and YENEEA. Trimming shortened V by 0 bases and J by 0 bases, and 9 bases separated the two germline ends. CDR3 length equals 16 residues. The DNA for the CDR3 is TGTGCCAGCAGCTTAGAGGGGTCGAGCTCCTACAATGAGCAGTTCTTC. This encodes CASSLEGSSSYNEQFF.

The chain employs TRBV5-5 and TRBJ1-1; D is perhaps TRBD1 (5 bases). Deletions cut 2 bases from V and 4 bases from J, with 15 bases between. CDR3 length: 15 amino acids. Germline V CDR1 and CDR2: SGHKS, YYEKEE (reference sequence). In DNA form, the CDR3 reads TGTGCCAGCAGCTTTAGTCCAGGGATTTTCACTGAAGCTTTCTTT. Translating gives CASSFSPGIFTEAFF.

This rearrangement joins TRBV28 to TRBJ2-7; D gene unclear. This CDR3 has 15 residues. Trimming took 2 bases from V and 4 from J, leaving 15 bases between them. Germline CDR1 reads MDHEN; CDR2 reads SYDVKM. CDR3 in amino acids: CASSLAAGVRYEQYF. CDR3 bases: TGTGCCAGCAGTTTAGCGGCAGGCGTTCGATACGAGCAGTACTTC.

In DNA form, the CDR3 reads TGCGCCAGCAGCCAAGAAGGAGCGTCAGTGTACGAGCAGTACTTC. It yields the protein CASSQEGASVYEQYF. The V and J genes are TRBV4-1 and TRBJ2-7; D unresolved. CDR3 size: 15 residues. V dropped 0 bases and J dropped 4 bases, with 13 bases sitting between them. CDR1 MGHRA and CDR2 YSYEKL come from the germline V gene.

The V and J genes are TRBV4-1 and TRBJ2-7, with 9 positions matching TRBD2. This CDR3 is built from 15 residues. Germline CDR1 and CDR2: MGHRA and YSYEKL. Trimming removed 3 bases from V and 1 base from J; junction bases left unmatched: 4. CDR3 loop: CASSHRLAESYEQYF. The CDR3 DNA is TGCGCCAGCAGCCACCGACTAGCGGAGTCCTACGAGCAGTACTTC.